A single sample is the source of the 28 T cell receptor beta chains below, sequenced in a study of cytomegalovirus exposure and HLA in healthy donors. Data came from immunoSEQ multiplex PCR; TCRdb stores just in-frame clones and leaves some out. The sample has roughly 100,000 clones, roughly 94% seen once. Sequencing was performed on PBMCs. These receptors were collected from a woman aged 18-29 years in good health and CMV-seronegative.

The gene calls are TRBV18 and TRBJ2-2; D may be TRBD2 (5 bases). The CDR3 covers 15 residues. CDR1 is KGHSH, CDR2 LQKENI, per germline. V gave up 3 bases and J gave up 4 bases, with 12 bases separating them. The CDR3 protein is CASSPPGGRTGELFF. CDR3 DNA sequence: TGTGCCAGCTCACCTCCCGGCGGGCGCACCGGGGAGCTGTTTTTT.

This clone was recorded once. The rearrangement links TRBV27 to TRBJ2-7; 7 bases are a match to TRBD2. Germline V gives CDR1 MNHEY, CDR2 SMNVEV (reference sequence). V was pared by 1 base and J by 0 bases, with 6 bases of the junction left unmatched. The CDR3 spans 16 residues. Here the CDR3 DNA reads TGTGCCAGCAGTTTATGGGCTAGCGGTCTCTCCTACGAGCAGTACTTC. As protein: CASSLWASGLSYEQYF.

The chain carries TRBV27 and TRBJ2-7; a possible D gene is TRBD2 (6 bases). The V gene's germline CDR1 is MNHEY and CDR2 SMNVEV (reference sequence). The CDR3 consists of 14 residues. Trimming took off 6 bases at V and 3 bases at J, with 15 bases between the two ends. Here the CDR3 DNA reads TGTGCCAGCAGAGATAGCGCGGGATACTACGAGCAGTACTTC. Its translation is CASRDSAGYYEQYF.

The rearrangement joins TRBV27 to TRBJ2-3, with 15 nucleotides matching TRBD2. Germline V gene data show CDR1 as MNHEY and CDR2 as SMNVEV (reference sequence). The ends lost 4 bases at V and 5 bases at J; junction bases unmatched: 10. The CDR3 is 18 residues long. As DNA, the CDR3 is TGTGCCAGCAGTTCCGACCCGGGACTAGCGGGGGGACAAGATACGCAGTATTTT. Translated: CASSSDPGLAGGQDTQYF.

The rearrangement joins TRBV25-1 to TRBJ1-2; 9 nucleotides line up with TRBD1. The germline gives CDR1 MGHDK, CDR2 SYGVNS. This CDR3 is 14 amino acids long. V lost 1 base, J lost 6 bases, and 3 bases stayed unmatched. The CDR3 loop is CASSELGTGNGYTF. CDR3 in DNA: TGTGCCAGCAGTGAATTGGGGACAGGGAATGGCTACACCTTC.

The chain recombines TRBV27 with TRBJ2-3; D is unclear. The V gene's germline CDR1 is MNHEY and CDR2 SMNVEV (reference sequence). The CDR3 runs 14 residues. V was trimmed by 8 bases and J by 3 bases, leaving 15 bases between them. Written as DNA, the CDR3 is TGTGCCAGCGGCTCGCTGGGCCTAACAGATACGCAGTATTTT. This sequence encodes CASGSLGLTDTQYF.

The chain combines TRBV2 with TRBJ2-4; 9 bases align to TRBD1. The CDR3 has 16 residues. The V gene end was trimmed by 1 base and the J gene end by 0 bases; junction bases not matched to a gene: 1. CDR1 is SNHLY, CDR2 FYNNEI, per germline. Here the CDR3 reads CASSEGTGVAKNIQYF. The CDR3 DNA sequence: TGTGCCAGCAGTGAAGGGACAGGGGTAGCCAAAAACATTCAGTACTTC.

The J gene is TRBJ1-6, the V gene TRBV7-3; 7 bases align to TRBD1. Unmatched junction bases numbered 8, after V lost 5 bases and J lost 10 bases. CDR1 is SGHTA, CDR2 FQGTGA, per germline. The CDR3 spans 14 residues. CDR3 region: CASSRGTERSPLHF. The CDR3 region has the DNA TGTGCCAGCAGCCGAGGGACAGAGAGATCACCCCTCCACTTT. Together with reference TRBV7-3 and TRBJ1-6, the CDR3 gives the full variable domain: GAGVSQTPSNKVTEKGKYVELRCDPISGHTALYWYRQSLGQGPEFLIYFQGTGAADDSGLPNDRFFAVRPEGSVSTLKIQRTERGDSAVYLCASSRGTERSPLHFGNGTRLTVT.

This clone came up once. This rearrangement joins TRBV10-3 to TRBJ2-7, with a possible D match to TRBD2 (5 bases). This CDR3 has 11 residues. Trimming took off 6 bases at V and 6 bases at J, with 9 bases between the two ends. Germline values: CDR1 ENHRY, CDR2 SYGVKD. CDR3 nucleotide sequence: TGTGCCATCAGGGGAGAGGTCGAGCAGTACTTC. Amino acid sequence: CAIRGEVEQYF.

The CDR3: CSVEGGDRVAFF. CDR3 DNA: TGCAGCGTTGAGGGGGGGGACAGGGTAGCTTTCTTT. The genes are TRBV29-1 and TRBJ1-1; 9 bases map to TRBD1. The CDR3 contains 12 residues. Germline values: CDR1 SQVTM, CDR2 ANQGSEA. J was trimmed by 10 bases and V by 3 bases; bases with no gene match: 6.

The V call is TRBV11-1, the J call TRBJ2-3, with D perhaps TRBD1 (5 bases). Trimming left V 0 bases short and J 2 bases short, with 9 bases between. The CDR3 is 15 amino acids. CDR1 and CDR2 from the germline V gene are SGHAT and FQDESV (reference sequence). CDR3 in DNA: TGTGCCAGCAGCTTAGCGGGGCTACACACAGATACGCAGTATTTT. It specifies CASSLAGLHTDTQYF.

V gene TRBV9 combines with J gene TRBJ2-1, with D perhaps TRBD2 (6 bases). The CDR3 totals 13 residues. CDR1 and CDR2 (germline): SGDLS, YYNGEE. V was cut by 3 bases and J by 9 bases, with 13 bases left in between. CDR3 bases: TGTGCCAGCAGCGCAAATCCCGGGGGTGAGCAGTTCTTC. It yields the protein CASSANPGGEQFF.

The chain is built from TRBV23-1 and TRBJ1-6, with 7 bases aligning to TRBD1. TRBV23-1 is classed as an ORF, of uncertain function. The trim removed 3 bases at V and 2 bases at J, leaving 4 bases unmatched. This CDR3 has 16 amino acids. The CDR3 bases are TGCGCCAGCAGTCATTCCGGACAGGCCTATAATTCACCCCTCCACTTT. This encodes CASSHSGQAYNSPLHF.

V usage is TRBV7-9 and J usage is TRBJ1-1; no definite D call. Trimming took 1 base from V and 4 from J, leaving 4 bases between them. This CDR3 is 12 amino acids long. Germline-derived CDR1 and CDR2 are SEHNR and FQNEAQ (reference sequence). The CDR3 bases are TGTGCCAGCAGCTTAGACATCACTGAAGCTTTCTTT. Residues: CASSLDITEAFF.

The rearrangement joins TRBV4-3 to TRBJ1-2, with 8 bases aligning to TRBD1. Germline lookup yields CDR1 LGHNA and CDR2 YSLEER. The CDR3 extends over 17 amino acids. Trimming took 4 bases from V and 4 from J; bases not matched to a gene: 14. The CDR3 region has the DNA TGCGCCAGCAGCCCCGCCGAGGGCAGGGGGCTCGTCTATGGCTACACCTTC. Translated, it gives CASSPAEGRGLVYGYTF.

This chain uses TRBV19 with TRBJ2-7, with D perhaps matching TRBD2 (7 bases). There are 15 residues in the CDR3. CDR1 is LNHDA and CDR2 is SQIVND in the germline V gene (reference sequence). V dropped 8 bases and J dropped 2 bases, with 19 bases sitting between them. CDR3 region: CASFGEGRGTYEQYF. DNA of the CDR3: TGTGCCAGTTTCGGGGAGGGCAGGGGAACCTACGAGCAGTACTTC.

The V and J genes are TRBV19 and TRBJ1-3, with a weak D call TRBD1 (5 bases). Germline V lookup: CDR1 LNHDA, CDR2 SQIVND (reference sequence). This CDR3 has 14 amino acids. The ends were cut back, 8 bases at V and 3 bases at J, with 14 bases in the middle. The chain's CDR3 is CASQAGRVGNTIYF. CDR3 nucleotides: TGTGCCAGTCAGGCAGGGAGGGTTGGAAACACCATATATTTT.

The CDR3 spells CSGRTGETQYF. The CDR3 DNA follows: TGCAGCGGGAGGACAGGGGAGACCCAGTACTTC. The rearrangement uses TRBV29-1 and TRBJ2-5; 8 bases match TRBD1. The junction had 3 bases not matched to a gene; V was cut back by 7 bases and J by 5 bases. CDR1 and CDR2 from the germline V gene are SQVTM and ANQGSEA. The CDR3 consists of 11 residues.

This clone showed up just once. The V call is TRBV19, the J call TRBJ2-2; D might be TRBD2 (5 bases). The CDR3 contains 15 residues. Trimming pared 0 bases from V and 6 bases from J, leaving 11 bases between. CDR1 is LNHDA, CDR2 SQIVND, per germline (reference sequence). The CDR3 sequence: CASSIETEESGELFF. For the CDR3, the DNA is TGTGCCAGTAGTATAGAGACGGAGGAGTCCGGGGAGCTGTTTTTT.

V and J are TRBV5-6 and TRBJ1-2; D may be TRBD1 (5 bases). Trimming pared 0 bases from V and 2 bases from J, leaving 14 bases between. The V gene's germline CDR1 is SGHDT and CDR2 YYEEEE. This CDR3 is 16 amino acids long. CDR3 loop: CASSLARQSLNYGYTF. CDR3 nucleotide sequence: TGTGCCAGCAGCTTGGCCCGACAGTCTTTGAACTATGGCTACACCTTC.

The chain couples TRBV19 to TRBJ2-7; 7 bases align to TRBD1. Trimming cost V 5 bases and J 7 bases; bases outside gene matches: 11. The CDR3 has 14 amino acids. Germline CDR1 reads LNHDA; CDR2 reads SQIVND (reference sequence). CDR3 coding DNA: TGTGCCAGTAGTTCCTCCGGGACAGCCCTGGAGCAGTACTTC. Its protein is CASSSSGTALEQYF.

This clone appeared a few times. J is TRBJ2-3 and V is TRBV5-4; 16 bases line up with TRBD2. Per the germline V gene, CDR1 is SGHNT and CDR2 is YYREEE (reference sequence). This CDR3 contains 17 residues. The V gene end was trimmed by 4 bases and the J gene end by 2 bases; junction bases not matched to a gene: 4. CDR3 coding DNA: TGTGCCAGCAGCACGGGACTAGCGGGGGGGATCACAGATACGCAGTATTTT. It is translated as CASSTGLAGGITDTQYF.

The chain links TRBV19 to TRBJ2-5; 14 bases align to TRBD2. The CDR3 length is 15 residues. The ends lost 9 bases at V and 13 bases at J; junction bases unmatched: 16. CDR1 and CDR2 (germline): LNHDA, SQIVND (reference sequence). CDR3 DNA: TGTGCCAGACAACCGTCCGGGACTAGCGGGGGACGATGGTACTTC. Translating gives CARQPSGTSGGRWYF.

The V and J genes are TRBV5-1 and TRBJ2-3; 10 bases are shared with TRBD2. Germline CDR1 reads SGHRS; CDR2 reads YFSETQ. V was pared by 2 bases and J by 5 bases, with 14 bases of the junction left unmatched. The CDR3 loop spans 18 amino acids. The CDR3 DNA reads TGCGCCAGCAGCTTAAAAAGGACTAGCGGCAGTTTCGGAGATACGCAGTATTTT. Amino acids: CASSLKRTSGSFGDTQYF.

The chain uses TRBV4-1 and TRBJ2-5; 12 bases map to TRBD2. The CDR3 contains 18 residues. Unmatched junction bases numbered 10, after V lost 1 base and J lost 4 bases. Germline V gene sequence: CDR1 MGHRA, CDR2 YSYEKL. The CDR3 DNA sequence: TGCGCCAGCAGCCAAGGCAGTTCTAGCGGGAGGGGTATAGAGACCCAGTACTTC. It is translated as CASSQGSSSGRGIETQYF.

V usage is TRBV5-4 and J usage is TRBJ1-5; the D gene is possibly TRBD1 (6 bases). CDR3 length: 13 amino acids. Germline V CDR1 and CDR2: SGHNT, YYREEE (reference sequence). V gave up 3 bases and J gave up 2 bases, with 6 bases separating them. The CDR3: CASSSGGNQPQHF. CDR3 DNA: TGTGCCAGCAGCTCAGGGGGCAATCAGCCCCAGCATTTT. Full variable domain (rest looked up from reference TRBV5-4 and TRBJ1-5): ETGVTQSPTHLIKTRGQQVTLRCSSQSGHNTVSWYQQALGQGPQFIFQYYREEENGRGNFPPRFSGLQFPNYSSELNVNALELDDSALYLCASSSGGNQPQHFGDGTRLSIL.

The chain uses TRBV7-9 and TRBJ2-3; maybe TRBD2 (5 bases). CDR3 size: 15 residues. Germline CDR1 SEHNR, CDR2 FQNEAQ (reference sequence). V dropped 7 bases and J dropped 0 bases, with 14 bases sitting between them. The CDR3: CASTVGGSSTDTQYF. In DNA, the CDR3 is TGTGCCAGCACCGTTGGCGGGTCTAGCACAGATACGCAGTATTTT. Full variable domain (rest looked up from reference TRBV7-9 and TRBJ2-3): DTGVSQNPRHKITKRGQNVTFRCDPISEHNRLYWYRQTLGQGPEFLTYFQNEAQLEKSRLLSDRFSAERPKGSFSTLEIQRTEQGDSAMYLCASTVGGSSTDTQYFGPGTRLTVL.

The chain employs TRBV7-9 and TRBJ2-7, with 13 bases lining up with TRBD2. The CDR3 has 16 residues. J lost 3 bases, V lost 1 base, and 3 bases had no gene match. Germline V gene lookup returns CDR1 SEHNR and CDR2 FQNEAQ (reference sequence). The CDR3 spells CASSLDRLAGGYEQYF. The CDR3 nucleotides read TGTGCCAGCAGCTTAGATCGACTAGCGGGAGGCTACGAGCAGTACTTC.